Included here is one T cell receptor beta chain sequence, with context. These data are taken from a study of radiation and T cells in renal cell carcinoma. Described time point: blood 4 weeks post-SBRT, at nephrectomy. Regarding treatment: 15 Gy SBRT to primary tumor, nephrectomy 4 weeks later. The CDR3 consists of 11 residues. Trimming cost V 6 bases and J 3 bases, with 5 bases left between them. Germline CDR1 reads MNHEY; CDR2 reads SVGAGI. TCRdb keeps only in-frame clones here, not all; method: immunoSEQ multiplex PCR. Of tens of thousands of clones listed, about 82% were seen once; the top ten hold 27%.

The chain combines TRBV6-5 with TRBJ2-5; D not certain. The source material was blood, sampled from a patient whose treatment included radiotherapy and nephrectomy. The sequence derives from a woman in her seventies with renal cell carcinoma. The CDR3 nucleotides are TGTGCCAGCAGATATAAAGAGACCCAGTACTTC. Its protein product is CASRYKETQYF.